This paragraph covers one T cell receptor beta chain sequence. Its antigen is not known. The source of the sample is a study of a mutant IDH1 vaccine in newly diagnosed glioma. On the study more broadly: Therapy received beforehand was radiotherapy, temozolomide, or both, with most patients given both.

CDR1 is MNHEY, CDR2 SVGAGI, per germline. V lost 6 bases to trimming and J lost 3 bases; unmatched junction nucleotides: 7. The CDR3 has 15 amino acids. The time point was: week 47, end of study. Every vaccination contained 300 ug of the mutant IDH1 20-mer peptide and was paired with topical imiquimod. Study results and caveats: Pseudoprogression apparently tracked independently of changes in top peripheral T cell clonotypes.

The table came from immunoSEQ multiplex PCR; TCRdb's copy has only in-frame clones and leaves some out. The table has roughly 21,000 clones, more than 70% seen once. The material was PBMCs, obtained from a glioma patient whose treatment included an IDH1 peptide vaccine. The origin of this receptor is a man aged 40-49 years with glioma. The J gene is TRBJ2-5, the V gene TRBV6-5; 10 nucleotides align to TRBD2. The CDR3 spells CASRLGLATKETQYF. CDR3 in DNA: TGTGCCAGCAGATTGGGACTAGCGACCAAAGAGACCCAGTACTTC.